These T cell receptor beta chains were read from a single sample in a study of control samples from healthy donors and cancer patients. This table comes from immunoSEQ multiplex PCR, and its TCRdb copy is limited to in-frame clones, with some not included. The sample records about 160,000 clones, 70% to 90% being singletons. Material for sequencing was blood. These receptors were collected from a man aged 25 to 40 in good health. Both conserved end residues are part of each CDR3. A D gene is named only where the DNA matches it firmly. Clone size is shown for a subset of rows, as once, few, many or a class of expanded clone.

. | . | TRBJ1-2 | TRBV6-1 | CASSEGGANYGYTF | TGTGCCAGCAGTGAAGGGGGAGCTAACTATGGCTACACCTTC
. | . | TRBJ1-3 | TRBV19 | CASTPSGSSGNTIYF | TGTGCCAGTACTCCATCGGGAAGCTCTGGAAACACCATATATTTT
once | . | TRBJ2-6 | TRBV3-1/TRBV3-2 | CASSHPRRGTSSGANVLTF | TGTGCCAGCAGCCACCCAAGGAGAGGTACAAGCTCTGGGGCCAACGTCCTGACTTTC
. | . | TRBJ1-1 | TRBV5-8 | CASSFTGVNTEAFF | TGTGCCAGCAGCTTCACGGGGGTCAACACTGAAGCTTTCTTT
. | TRBD2 | TRBJ2-1 | TRBV19 | CASSIVLSGGNNEQFF | TGTGCCAGTAGTATAGTCCTCAGCGGGGGTAACAATGAGCAGTTCTTC
. | TRBD1 | TRBJ2-7 | TRBV5-8 | CASSLHPTGRYEQYF | TGTGCCAGCAGCTTACACCCGACAGGGAGATACGAGCAGTACTTC
once | . | TRBJ1-2 | TRBV9 | CASSVEGIWTEAHTF | TGTGCCAGCAGCGTAGAGGGGATCTGGACAGAAGCCCACACCTTC
once | . | TRBJ2-2 | TRBV5-1 | CASSLGPGEAGELFF | TGCGCCAGCAGCTTGGGACCAGGGGAGGCCGGGGAGCTGTTTTTT
. | TRBD1 | TRBJ2-7 | TRBV28 | CASSYTGTGAHEQYF | TGTGCCAGCAGTTATACCGGGACAGGAGCCCACGAGCAGTACTTC
. | . | TRBJ1-1 | TRBV19 | CASSRNRLNTEAFF | TGTGCCAGTAGTCGGAACAGGCTAAACACTGAAGCTTTCTTT
. | . | TRBJ2-1 | TRBV12-1 | CASSFILASYNEQFF | TGTGCCAGCAGCTTTATCCTAGCCTCCTACAATGAGCAGTTCTTC
few | . | TRBJ2-6 | TRBV6-2/TRBV6-3 | CASGPWLTGANVLTF | TGTGCCAGCGGCCCGTGGTTGACTGGGGCCAACGTCCTGACTTTC
. | TRBD1 | TRBJ1-2 | TRBV4-3 | CASSHQMDRGNGYTF | TGCGCCAGCAGCCATCAAATGGACAGGGGTAATGGCTACACCTTC
. | . | TRBJ1-1 | TRBV27 | CASSLSPKNTEAFF | TGTGCCAGCAGTTTAAGCCCAAAGAACACTGAAGCTTTCTTT
. | . | TRBJ2-5 | TRBV7-2 | CASSLGIRETQYF | TGTGCCAGCAGCTTAGGCATTCGAGAGACCCAGTACTTC
. | . | TRBJ2-3 | TRBV9 | CASCLASTDTQYF | TGTGCCAGCTGCCTGGCCAGCACAGATACGCAGTATTTT
. | . | TRBJ2-6 | TRBV7-6 | CASSLGGSGANVLTF | TGTGCCAGCAGCTTAGGGGGCTCTGGGGCCAACGTCCTGACTTTC
. | . | TRBJ1-5 | TRBV6-1 | CASSVFTGETKNQPQHF | TGTGCCAGCAGTGTATTTACAGGAGAGACAAAAAATCAGCCCCAGCATTTT
. | . | TRBJ2-5 | TRBV6-1 | CASSEARGRPVGTQYF | TGTGCCAGCAGTGAAGCAAGGGGACGGCCCGTGGGGACCCAGTACTTC
. | TRBD1 | TRBJ2-2 | TRBV29-1 | CSTQGSGNTGELFF | TGCAGCACACAGGGGTCGGGGAACACCGGGGAGCTGTTTTTT
. | TRBD2 | TRBJ2-1 | TRBV18 | CASSPTSGGPTDEQFF | TGTGCCAGCTCACCTACTAGCGGGGGCCCCACGGATGAGCAGTTCTTC
. | . | TRBJ1-5 | TRBV11-2 | CASSLEGRGQPQHF | TGTGCCAGCAGCTTAGAAGGGAGAGGGCAGCCCCAGCATTTT
. | . | TRBJ1-1 | TRBV19 | CASIEGGTEAFF | TGTGCCAGTATTGAGGGCGGCACTGAAGCTTTCTTT
. | . | TRBJ2-7 | TRBV7-8 | CASSPPYRQGYEQYF | TGTGCCAGCAGCCCGCCGTATCGGCAGGGCTACGAGCAGTACTTC
. | . | TRBJ2-1 | TRBV2 | CASSVGLADNEQFF | TGTGCCAGCAGTGTGGGACTGGCGGACAATGAGCAGTTCTTC
. | . | TRBJ1-2 | TRBV27 | CASSFGGAYTYGYTF | TGTGCCAGCAGTTTTGGGGGGGCGTATACCTATGGCTACACCTTC
. | . | TRBJ1-2 | TRBV19 | CASSIQNSNYGYTF | TGTGCCAGTAGTATCCAGAACTCTAACTATGGCTACACCTTC
. | TRBD2 | TRBJ2-5 | TRBV5-4 | CASSPGLAGGSGETQYF | TGTGCCAGCAGCCCCGGACTAGCGGGGGGTAGTGGGGAGACCCAGTACTTC
. | . | TRBJ1-1 | TRBV28 | CASSLGGERRTEAFF | TGTGCCAGCAGTTTGGGGGGCGAGAGAAGAACTGAAGCTTTCTTT
. | . | TRBJ1-5 | TRBV6-5 | CASSSTGISNQPQHF | TGTGCCAGCAGCTCCACAGGGATCAGCAATCAGCCCCAGCATTTT
. | TRBD2 | TRBJ2-1 | TRBV10-1 | CATGTSGGAKDEQFF | TGCGCCACCGGGACTAGCGGGGGGGCCAAAGACGAGCAGTTCTTC
. | TRBD2 | TRBJ2-3 | TRBV6-2/TRBV6-3 | CASSYPASSLSGGTDTQYF | TGTGCCAGCAGTTACCCAGCCAGCTCGCTCAGCGGGGGCACAGATACGCAGTATTTT
. | . | TRBJ2-5 | TRBV7-9 | CASSIRPGDQETQYF | TGTGCCAGCAGCATCCGGCCGGGGGATCAAGAGACCCAGTACTTC
. | . | TRBJ1-2 | TRBV7-9 | CASSHMTDFYGYTF | TGTGCCAGCAGCCATATGACAGACTTCTATGGCTACACCTTC
. | TRBD2 | TRBJ2-5 | TRBV5-1 | CASSPPGGFETQYF | TGCGCCAGCAGTCCCCCGGGAGGTTTCGAGACCCAGTACTTC
. | TRBD1 | TRBJ1-1 | TRBV5-1 | CASSARRDRGWANTEAFF | TGCGCCAGCAGCGCCAGAAGGGACAGGGGCTGGGCGAACACTGAAGCTTTCTTT
. | TRBD1 | TRBJ2-5 | TRBV19 | CASRTGGTQYF | TGTGCCAGTAGGACAGGGGGGACCCAGTACTTC
. | . | TRBJ1-1 | TRBV19 | CASSAARTGLAFF | TGTGCCAGTAGTGCGGCCAGAACAGGGTTAGCTTTCTTT
few | . | TRBJ1-1 | TRBV9 | CASSGGAELNTEAFF | TGTGCCAGCAGCGGGGGGGCCGAACTTAACACTGAAGCTTTCTTT
. | . | TRBJ1-6 | TRBV19 | CASSNLGGRVNSPLHF | TGTGCCAGTAGTAACCTAGGGGGAAGAGTTAATTCACCCCTCCACTTT
. | . | TRBJ2-7 | TRBV5-4 | CASSFGAIYEQYF | TGTGCCAGCAGCTTTGGGGCAATCTACGAGCAGTACTTC
. | . | TRBJ2-1 | TRBV12-5 | CASGAPNEQFF | TGTGCTAGTGGTGCCCCGAATGAGCAGTTCTTC
. | TRBD1 | TRBJ2-1 | TRBV9 | CASSPRQGNEQFF | TGTGCCAGCAGCCCCCGACAGGGGAATGAGCAGTTCTTC
. | TRBD1 | TRBJ2-7 | TRBV19 | CAAGGTGGAYEQYF | TGTGCCGCAGGTGGGACAGGGGGAGCCTACGAGCAGTACTTC
. | . | TRBJ1-6 | TRBV28 | CASSLPQLTGTDSPLHF | TGTGCCAGCAGTTTACCCCAGTTAACAGGGACGGATTCACCCCTCCACTTT
. | TRBD1 | TRBJ2-3 | TRBV7-8 | CASSLAQDRGFRQTDTQYF | TGTGCCAGCAGCTTAGCACAGGACAGGGGGTTTCGGCAGACAGATACGCAGTATTTT
. | . | TRBJ1-3 | TRBV7-8 | CASSPWDTEGGNTIYF | TGTGCCAGCAGCCCCTGGGACACCGAGGGGGGAAACACCATATATTTT
. | . | TRBJ2-2 | TRBV28 | CASRPSSGAGNTGELFF | TGTGCCAGCAGACCGTCTTCGGGAGCCGGAAACACCGGGGAGCTGTTTTTT
. | . | TRBJ2-5 | TRBV11-2 | CASSPTDPVETQYF | TGTGCCAGCAGCCCTACGGACCCCGTAGAGACCCAGTACTTC
. | TRBD1 | TRBJ1-2 | TRBV6-4 | CATSDRGNGYTF | TGTGCCACCTCGGACAGGGGGAACGGCTACACCTTC
. | . | TRBJ2-5 | TRBV24-1 | CATSDSLKGGETQYF | TGTGCCACCAGTGATTCGCTCAAAGGGGGAGAGACCCAGTACTTC
. | . | TRBJ2-7 | TRBV6-5 | CASSIRRFGYEQYF | TGTGCCAGCAGTATCCGGAGATTCGGCTACGAGCAGTACTTC
. | . | TRBJ2-3 | TRBV27 | CASSLSAATDTQYF | TGTGCCAGCAGTTTAAGCGCTGCCACAGATACGCAGTATTTT
. | . | TRBJ1-2 | TRBV7-9 | CASSFRLGYTF | TGTGCCAGCAGCTTTCGTCTTGGCTACACCTTC
. | . | TRBJ1-2 | TRBV7-9 | CASSEGRGSHYGYTF | TGTGCCAGCAGCGAAGGCAGGGGCTCCCACTATGGCTACACCTTC